A single sample gave rise to the 9 T cell receptor beta chains below, sequenced in a study of blood T cell repertoires in COVID-19. Produced via immunoSEQ multiplex PCR; TCRdb's table is partial and in-frame only. The sample has 200,000 or so clones; roughly 88% are singletons. The material sequenced was peripheral blood. The receptor source for this set is a human donor with active or convalescent COVID-19. The donor label of this sample is uncertain.

This clone was found once. This chain uses TRBV5-1 with TRBJ1-2; D remains ambiguous. The V gene's germline CDR1 is SGHRS and CDR2 YFSETQ. Trimming stripped 5 bases from V and 5 bases from J, with 10 bases between. This CDR3 has 12 amino acids. The CDR3, as DNA: TGCGCCAGCAGTGCGGGGAGGTATGGCTACACCTTC. Translated: CASSAGRYGYTF.

A single count supports this clone. V gene TRBV28 combines with J gene TRBJ1-2; 7 bases align to TRBD1. The CDR3 totals 14 residues. J was trimmed by 4 bases and V by 8 bases; bases with no gene match: 10. Looked up from germline, CDR1 is MDHEN and CDR2 is SYDVKM. The CDR3 DNA sequence: TGTGCCAGCGGCCCAGGGGGGCACAGCTATGGCTACACCTTC. The encoded protein is CASGPGGHSYGYTF.

The gene calls are TRBV5-1 and TRBJ2-3, with D unclear. CDR1 is SGHRS, CDR2 YFSETQ, per germline. This CDR3 region has 15 residues. V was shortened by 3 bases and J by 7 bases, with 18 bases between the two germline ends. The CDR3 sequence is CASSSLTVQVNTQYF. The CDR3 DNA is TGCGCCAGCAGCTCACTCACGGTCCAGGTGAATACGCAGTATTTT.

This clone was observed once. The gene calls are TRBV7-8 and TRBJ2-7; a possible D gene is TRBD1 (6 bases). V was pared by 7 bases and J by 0 bases, with 16 bases between. Per the germline V gene, CDR1 is SGHVS and CDR2 is FQNEAQ. The CDR3 covers 15 residues. For the CDR3, the DNA is TGTGCCAGCATCCCCCTTACAGGGAGCTCCTACGAGCAGTACTTC. It yields the protein CASIPLTGSSYEQYF.

This sequence joins TRBV18 and TRBJ1-2; 10 bases line up with TRBD1. The CDR3 length is 15 residues. V lost 2 bases to trimming and J lost 1 base; unmatched junction nucleotides: 1. Germline V gives CDR1 KGHSH, CDR2 LQKENI. The CDR3 DNA reads as TGTGCCAGCTCACCAGGGACAGGGGTTAACTATGGCTACACCTTC. Its translation is CASSPGTGVNYGYTF.

This clone appeared a single time. The CDR3: CAWRAPGTAGGMNTEAFF. The CDR3 nucleotides read TGTGCCTGGAGGGCCCCCGGGACAGCCGGAGGGATGAACACTGAAGCTTTCTTT. The V gene is TRBV30, the J gene TRBJ1-1, with 7 bases lining up with TRBD1. CDR1 and CDR2 from the germline V gene are GTSNPN and SVGIG (reference sequence). The junction had 16 bases not matched to a gene; V was cut back by 3 bases and J by 0 bases. The CDR3 totals 18 residues.

The chain couples TRBV7-9 to TRBJ2-7, with 8 bases that match TRBD1. CDR1 is SEHNR and CDR2 is FQNEAQ in the germline V gene (reference sequence). Unmatched junction bases numbered 8, after V lost 4 bases and J lost 3 bases. The CDR3 is 15 residues long. In DNA, the CDR3 is TGTGCCAGCAGCTCGGAAGGACAGGGAAGCTACGAGCAGTACTTC. It specifies CASSSEGQGSYEQYF.

On this clone itself: One end of the junction does not line up with germline, which may come from a read error. V is TRBV4-1 and J is TRBJ1-5, with a weak D call TRBD1 (5 bases). The CDR3 sequence is 20 residues long. Germline loops: CDR1 MGHRA, CDR2 YSYEKL. The CDR3 here is CASSEDWGGRSRSSNQPQHF. The CDR3 nucleotides are TGCGCCAGCAGCGAAGATTGGGGGGGACGGTCACGGTCGAGCAATCAGCCCCAGCATTTT.

On this clone: The sample contains more than one DNA sequence encoding this CDR3. This sequence joins TRBV21-1 and TRBJ1-5; the listed D gene, TRBD1, was not tested against the DNA. TRBV21-1 is termed a pseudogene. The CDR3 is made up of 16 amino acids. In DNA form, the CDR3 reads TGTGCCAGCAGCAAAGGTACAGGTTTGGTTGCTCAGCCCCAGCATTTT. Translation gives CASSKGTGLVAQPQHF.